Listed below are T cell receptor beta chains from one sample, sequenced in a study of shared clonotypes between healthy human individuals. Sequencing was performed with immunoSEQ multiplex PCR; in TCRdb, only in-frame clones are kept and a portion is missing. The sample consists of hundreds of thousands of clones, roughly 96% of them appearing once. Input material: naive CD8+ T cells sorted from blood. These receptors were collected from a young woman in good health. Each CDR3 is given with its conserved first and last residue. A D gene is named only where the DNA matches it firmly. A row's size may be missing; if present it is once, few, many or a size class.

d_call	cdr3_length	v_call	j_call	clone_size	cdr3_nt	cdr3_aa
TRBD2	16	TRBV11-2	TRBJ2-1	once	TGTGCCAGCAGCTTATCCCGGACTAGCGGGTATAATGAGCAGTTCTTC	CASSLSRTSGYNEQFF
NA	14	TRBV5-6	TRBJ2-2	NA	TGTGCCAGCAGCATTAGCTGGGGCACCGGGGAGCTGTTTTTT	CASSISWGTGELFF
NA	9	TRBV29-1	TRBJ1-2	NA	TGCAGCGTTGACGTTGGAGGCCACTTC	CSVDVGGHF
TRBD1	13	TRBV5-1	TRBJ2-5	NA	TGCGCCAGCCGACAGGGAAACCAAGAGACCCAGTACTTC	CASRQGNQETQYF
NA	13	TRBV2	TRBJ2-7	NA	TGTGCCAGCAGGGACGCAAGCTCCTACGAGCAGTACTTC	CASRDASSYEQYF
NA	15	TRBV7-9	TRBJ1-1	NA	TGTGCCAGCAGCCCAAAGGAGGGTTTCTCCACTGAAGCTTTCTTT	CASSPKEGFSTEAFF
NA	15	TRBV4-2	TRBJ2-7	NA	TGTGCCAGCAGCCAAGATGGCGGCGGGACCTACGAGCAGTACTTC	CASSQDGGGTYEQYF
TRBD2	16	TRBV5-6	TRBJ2-7	NA	TGTGCCAGCAGCCACTCTAGCGGGAGACTCCCCTACGAGCAGTACTTC	CASSHSSGRLPYEQYF
TRBD2	11	TRBV7-8	TRBJ2-7	once	TGTGCCACCGCCGGGGGGATCGAGCAGTACTTC	CATAGGIEQYF
TRBD1	16	TRBV19	TRBJ1-3	NA	TGTGCCAGTAGTGACTCGACAGGGGTCTCTGGAAACACCATATATTTT	CASSDSTGVSGNTIYF
TRBD2	15	TRBV16	TRBJ2-1	NA	TGTGCCAGCAGCCTCACGGCGGGGGGCAGAAATGAGCAGTTCTTC	CASSLTAGGRNEQFF
TRBD2	14	TRBV7-9	TRBJ2-7	NA	TGTGCCAGCAGCCCTAGCGGGAGGGCGTACGAGCAGTACTTC	CASSPSGRAYEQYF
TRBD2	14	TRBV4-1	TRBJ2-5	NA	TGCGCCAGCAGCCCGGGACTAGCGGGAGGGCCTTTGAACTTC	CASSPGLAGGPLNF
TRBD2	17	TRBV10-1	TRBJ2-2	NA	TGCGCCAGCAGTGAGTCGGGGTCTAGCGGTAACACCGGGGAGCTGTTTTTT	CASSESGSSGNTGELFF
NA	17	TRBV13	TRBJ2-1	NA	TGTGCCAGCAGCCCACTTGAGGGGACGGAATCCTACAATGAGCAGTTCTTC	CASSPLEGTESYNEQFF
NA	10	TRBV10-2	TRBJ1-1	NA	TGCGCCAGCAGGGGGGTCGAGGATTTCTTT	CASRGVEDFF
NA	13	TRBV5-4	TRBJ1-2	NA	TGTGCCACCTTGGACAGTGTGAGCTATGGCTACACCTTC	CATLDSVSYGYTF
TRBD2	16	TRBV5-1	TRBJ2-5	NA	TGCGCCAGCAGCATTTCATGGACTAGCGCCAGGGAGACCCAGTACTTC	CASSISWTSARETQYF
NA	14	TRBV28	TRBJ2-3	NA	TGTGCCAGCAGTTCTGGCCCCAGCACAGATACGCAGTATTTT	CASSSGPSTDTQYF
TRBD2	14	TRBV6-1	TRBJ2-3	NA	TGTGCCAGCACGGGGCTAGCGGGACCCGATACGCAGTATTTT	CASTGLAGPDTQYF
NA	13	TRBV19	TRBJ2-7	NA	TGTGCCAGTAGTATAATAGGGGAGTACGAGCAGTACTTC	CASSIIGEYEQYF
TRBD1	14	TRBV27	TRBJ1-1	NA	TGTGCCAGCAGTCCCCCAGACAGGGCTTCAGAAGCTTTCTTT	CASSPPDRASEAFF